This T cell receptor beta chain is from a study of CD8 T cells in Susac syndrome. Reverse transcription of roughly 0.5 to 1 ug RNA was performed with random hexamers. TCRdb re-derived calls from the immunoSEQ multiplex PCR reads in MiXCR, one entry per CDR3 protein. This table has around 100,000 distinct CDR3 sequences, 95% appearing once. The CDR3 contains 14 residues. Germline V gene data show CDR1 as LGHDT and CDR2 as YNNKEL (reference sequence). V lost 6 bases and J lost 5, with 16 bases in between. Sequenced sample: CD8+ T cells from PBMCs. The receptor was derived from a human donor with Susac syndrome. This chain links TRBV3-1 with TRBJ2-5; the D call may be TRBD1 or TRBD2 (6 bases each). The CDR3 loop is CASRMRGARETQYF. The CDR3, as DNA: TGTGCCAGCAGGATGAGGGGGGCGCGGGAGACCCAGTACTTC.